These 27 T cell receptor beta chains share one sample of origin, sequenced in a study of regulatory T cells in long-lasting Graves disease. This sample's time point: newly diagnosed GD, antithyroid drugs for less than 3 months. The TCR library was made from RNA that had been extracted from PBMCs in TRIzol. To make TCR beta libraries, researchers used iRepertoire HTBI primers and Arm-PCR of CDR3 regions. TCRdb reprocessed the multiplex PCR reads with MiXCR, giving one entry per CDR3 protein. The data hold fewer than 550,000 distinct CDR3 sequences, with approximately 16% observed a single time. The same sample was also studied in work on T cells in Graves' hyperthyroidism and ophthalmopathy.

Specimen: peripheral blood mononuclear cells (PBMCs), collected at new diagnosis, from a patient treated with antithyroid drugs. The receptors originated from a young woman with Graves disease.

This clonotype was recorded many times. This rearrangement joins TRBV7-2 to TRBJ2-7; D unresolved. The V and J ends lost 5 bases and 1 base respectively, with 18 bases between them. Germline CDR1 reads SGHTA; CDR2 reads FQGNSA. The CDR3 covers 16 residues. CDR3 loop: CASSTTPLDKSYEQYF. CDR3 bases: TGTGCCAGCAGCACAACACCATTAGACAAGTCCTACGAGCAGTACTTC.

This clonotype was seen only a few times. The rearrangement uses TRBV24-1 and TRBJ2-1, with 7 bases that match TRBD1. CDR3 length equals 16 residues. Germline V lookup: CDR1 KGHDR, CDR2 SFDVKD. The V and J ends lost 4 bases and 5 bases, in that order; junction bases with no gene match: 10. CDR3 protein: CATSDSGTELDNEQFF. The DNA of the CDR3 is TGTGCCACCAGTGACTCCGGGACAGAATTAGACAATGAGCAGTTCTTC.

There are many counts of this clonotype. V gene TRBV7-9 combines with J gene TRBJ1-5; D is perhaps TRBD1 (5 bases). The CDR3 has 14 residues. Germline CDR1 SEHNR, CDR2 FQNEAQ (reference sequence). The ends were cut back, 0 bases at V and 4 bases at J, with 7 bases in the middle. The CDR3 region is CASSLAGENQPQHF. The CDR3 nucleotides read TGTGCCAGCAGCTTAGCGGGGGAAAATCAGCCCCAGCATTTT.

With regard to this clonotype: With a much larger clone just one base away, this may be a read error. The gene calls are TRBV7-9 and TRBJ2-1; 8 nucleotides match TRBD2. CDR3 length: 13 residues. From germline, CDR1 is SEHNR and CDR2 FQNEAQ (reference sequence). In DNA form, the CDR3 reads TGTACCAGCAGCGGGGGCTCCTACAATGAGCAGTTCTTC. It translates to CTSSGGSYNEQFF.

Concerning this clonotype itself: Compared with germline, one end of the junction differs, possibly owing to a read error. The chain has TRBV27 and TRBJ2-7, with 7 bases matching TRBD1. The CDR3 is made up of 14 amino acids. Germline V CDR1 and CDR2: MNHEY, SMNVEV (reference sequence). CDR3 region: CANSNHRGSYEQYF. The CDR3 nucleotides are TGTGCCAACAGTAACCACAGGGGCTCCTACGAGCAGTACTTC.

This chain joins TRBV12-3 or TRBV12-4 and TRBJ2-3; D might be TRBD2 (5 bases). The ends were cut back, 7 bases at V and 3 bases at J, with 17 bases in the middle. The CDR3 is 15 amino acids. CDR3 amino acids: CASTFRAAYTDTQYF. For the CDR3, the DNA is TGTGCCAGCACCTTCCGAGCGGCATATACAGATACGCAGTATTTT.

The chain carries TRBV19 and TRBJ2-7, with D unclear. This CDR3 spans 11 amino acids. CDR1 is LNHDA, CDR2 SQIVND, per germline (reference sequence). Trimming pared 10 bases from V and 5 bases from J, leaving 12 bases between. CDR3 nucleotides: TGTGCCAACGAGAGACACGACGAGCAGTACTTC. It translates to CANERHDEQYF.

This clonotype was counted only a few times. Just one base apart from a much larger clone, this may be a read error. Written as DNA, the CDR3 is TGTGCCAGCAGCCAAGTTGTTGGACTAGCGGGAGGAAGCACAGATACGCAGTATTTT. This gives the protein CASSQVVGLAGGSTDTQYF. This chain links TRBV3-1 with TRBJ2-3; 14 nucleotides align to TRBD2. The trim removed 1 base at V and 0 bases at J, leaving 6 bases unmatched. Germline V CDR1 and CDR2: LGHDT, YNNKEL (reference sequence). The CDR3 consists of 19 residues.

Notes on this clonotype: A far larger clone is only one base removed, so a read error is likely. J is TRBJ1-5 and V is TRBV3-1, with D uncertain. Looked up from germline, CDR1 is LGHDT and CDR2 is YNNKEL (reference sequence). CDR3 length: 17 residues. The CDR3 sequence is CAISPHRRGTSNQPQHF. The CDR3 nucleotides are TGTGCCATCAGCCCCCATCGACGGGGAACGAGCAATCAGCCCCAGCATTTT.

Concerning this clonotype itself: Given a far larger clone just one base away, this is likely a sequencing read error. The chain is built from TRBV7-2 and TRBJ2-1; D gene uncertain. The CDR3 sequence is 13 residues long. V lost 1 base, J lost 10 bases, and 11 bases lay in between. Looked up from germline, CDR1 is SGHTA and CDR2 is FQGNSA. The CDR3: CASSLESSHEQFF. DNA of the CDR3: TGTGCCAGCAGCTTAGAGAGCAGCCACGAGCAGTTCTTC.

The table lists this clonotype with many counts. V and J are TRBV5-1 and TRBJ2-7; TRBD2 aligns across 10 bases. Germline V lookup: CDR1 SGHRS, CDR2 YFSETQ. This CDR3 comprises 17 residues. Germline trimming cut 4 bases from V and 3 bases from J; bases unmatched to any gene: 13. This CDR3 reads CASSPGLAAANLYEQYF. The CDR3 DNA is TGCGCCAGCAGCCCCGGACTAGCGGCAGCCAACCTCTACGAGCAGTACTTC.

As for this clonotype: A much larger clone is a single base away; this may be a read error. The chain combines TRBV9 with TRBJ2-4, with 8 bases lining up with TRBD1. Trimming took 7 bases from V and 1 from J; bases not matched to a gene: 10. The CDR3 is made up of 16 amino acids. From germline, CDR1 is SGDLS and CDR2 YYNGEE. Here the CDR3 reads CASGTGQGWAKNIQYF. CDR3 DNA sequence: TGTGCCAGCGGCACCGGACAGGGTTGGGCCAAAAACATTCAGTACTTC.

This clonotype was seen ten or more times. J is TRBJ2-3 and V is TRBV3-1; D is unresolved. The CDR3 runs to 15 residues. CDR1 is LGHDT and CDR2 is YNNKEL in the germline V gene (reference sequence). V shed 0 bases and J shed 7 bases, with 14 bases lying between them. DNA for the CDR3: TGTGCCAGCAGCCAAGATTCCTCGGGTGGTAATACGCAGTATTTT. It encodes CASSQDSSGGNTQYF.

Concerning this clonotype itself: Just one base apart from a much larger clone, this may be a read error. The rearrangement joins TRBV2 to TRBJ1-4, with D uncertain. The V end lost 6 bases, the J end lost 8 bases, and 13 bases lay between the germline ends. Germline CDR1 and CDR2: SNHLY and FYNNEI. This CDR3 comprises 13 residues. Here the CDR3 reads CASSGRGWEKLFF. CDR3 DNA: TGTGCCAGCAGCGGACGGGGTTGGGAAAAACTGTTTTTT.

In its sample, this clonotype was seen many times. The chain has TRBV4-1 and TRBJ2-5; D gene uncertain. CDR1 MGHRA and CDR2 YSYEKL come from the germline V gene. The CDR3 loop spans 15 amino acids. Trimming removed 0 bases at V and 1 base at J, with 9 bases between. CDR3 nucleotides: TGCGCCAGCAGCCAAGATCAAAACACCCAAGAGACCCAGTACTTC. Protein: CASSQDQNTQETQYF.

In this sample, this clonotype turned up many times. The chain recombines TRBV27 with TRBJ2-7; 7 bases fit TRBD1. The CDR3 is made up of 14 amino acids. V lost 3 bases, J lost 3 bases, and 5 bases stayed unmatched. The germline V gene has CDR1 MNHEY and CDR2 SMNVEV (reference sequence). This chain's CDR3 is CASSLGQRVYEQYF. For the CDR3, the DNA is TGTGCCAGCAGTTTGGGACAGAGGGTCTACGAGCAGTACTTC.

This clonotype has only a few counts. This chain joins TRBV3-1 and TRBJ2-3, with D perhaps assigned TRBD1 or TRBD2 (5 bases each). The germline V and J ends were trimmed by 1 base and 1 base, with 9 bases remaining between them. The CDR3 has 15 amino acids. The germline V gene encodes CDR1 LGHDT and CDR2 YNNKEL (reference sequence). The DNA for the CDR3 is TGTGCCAGCAGCCAAGGGGACCCACGCACAGATACGCAGTATTTT. Translation: CASSQGDPRTDTQYF.

The CDR3 DNA reads TGTGCCAGCAGGCCCCCGGCTAACAATGAGCAGTTCTTC. Translated: CASRPPANNEQFF. The genes are TRBV7-2 and TRBJ2-1; D uncertain. Germline CDR1 is SGHTA and CDR2 is FQGNSA. The CDR3 length is 13 residues. V shed 6 bases and J shed 5 bases, with 11 bases lying between them.

This clonotype was observed many times. The chain links TRBV4-1 to TRBJ1-1, with D uncertain. Germline CDR1 reads MGHRA; CDR2 reads YSYEKL. This CDR3 spans 15 amino acids. The ends were cut back, 0 bases at V and 5 bases at J, with 13 bases in the middle. This chain's CDR3 is CASSQDPGGRTEAFF. The DNA for the CDR3 is TGCGCCAGCAGCCAAGATCCAGGAGGAAGGACTGAAGCTTTCTTT.

The rearrangement links TRBV28 to TRBJ2-1, with 7 bases that match TRBD1. The germline V gene has CDR1 MDHEN and CDR2 SYDVKM. Losses at the gene ends were 6 bases for V and 2 bases for J; bases not matched to a gene: 7. The CDR3 consists of 15 residues. The CDR3 sequence is CASSSTQGAYNEQFF. As DNA, the CDR3 is TGTGCCAGCAGCTCTACTCAGGGGGCCTACAATGAGCAGTTCTTC.

In this sample, this clonotype turned up many times. The CDR3 loop is CAWSLLEYNEQFF. The CDR3 DNA reads TGTGCCTGGAGCCTCTTGGAGTACAATGAGCAGTTCTTC. The chain is built from TRBV30 and TRBJ2-1; D is unclear. Per germline, CDR1 GTSNPN and CDR2 SVGIG (reference sequence). V dropped 3 bases and J dropped 4 bases, with 10 bases sitting between them. This CDR3 is 13 amino acids long.

This clonotype came up a few times. The chain uses TRBV7-2 and TRBJ2-7; D ambiguous. Trimming took 2 bases from V and 3 from J, leaving 11 bases between them. Germline V gene lookup returns CDR1 SGHTA and CDR2 FQGNSA. The CDR3 totals 14 residues. Here the CDR3 DNA reads TGTGCCAGCAGCTTAATGCACATCATCTACGAGCAGTACTTC. This translates into CASSLMHIIYEQYF. The full variable domain, completed using reference TRBV7-2 and TRBJ2-7, is GAGVSQSPSNKVTEKGKDVELRCDPISGHTALYWYRQSLGQGLEFLIYFQGNSAPDKSGLPSDRFSAERTGGSVSTLTIQRTQQEDSAVYLCASSLMHIIYEQYFGPGTRLTVT.

This clonotype was seen many times. The chain recombines TRBV12-3 or TRBV12-4 with TRBJ1-2, with 7 bases lining up with TRBD1. The CDR3 totals 15 residues. The ends lost 8 bases at V and 1 base at J; junction bases unmatched: 10. The CDR3 here is CASEEQQGINYGYTF. The CDR3 DNA reads TGTGCCAGCGAAGAACAACAGGGGATTAACTATGGCTACACCTTC.

The J gene is TRBJ2-3, the V gene TRBV6-1; maybe TRBD2 (6 bases). Per germline, CDR1 MNHNS and CDR2 SASEGT. The CDR3 totals 16 residues. Trimming cost V 8 bases and J 2 bases, with 20 bases left between them. The CDR3 DNA reads TGTGCCAGCCATTCGGTAGTAGCGGAAAACACAGATACGCAGTATTTT. Its translation: CASHSVVAENTDTQYF.

V usage is TRBV7-2 and J usage is TRBJ2-6; the D gene is possibly TRBD1 (6 bases). Germline CDR1 is SGHTA and CDR2 is FQGNSA. Trimming removed 4 bases at V and 0 bases at J, with 16 bases between. The length of the CDR3 is 18 residues. The CDR3 nucleotides are TGTGCCAGCAGCTGGAAAGGGGGACCTAGCTCTGGGGCCAACGTCCTGACTTTC. Translating it yields CASSWKGGPSSGANVLTF.

This clonotype was observed at least ten times. The V call is TRBV28, the J call TRBJ1-2; the D is unclear. Looked up from germline, CDR1 is MDHEN and CDR2 is SYDVKM. The CDR3 consists of 13 residues. V was cut by 3 bases and J by 5 bases, with 10 bases left in between. CDR3 sequence (DNA): TGTGCCAGCAGTTTTCGACTCCTTTATGGCTACACCTTC. As protein: CASSFRLLYGYTF.

The chain uses TRBV12-3 or TRBV12-4 and TRBJ1-2; no firm D call. The length of the CDR3 is 13 residues. The germline V and J ends were trimmed by 3 bases and 5 bases, with 10 bases remaining between them. The CDR3 spells CASSFRFAYGYTF. CDR3 nucleotides: TGTGCCAGCAGTTTTAGGTTCGCATATGGCTACACCTTC.